The sequence of this T cell receptor beta chain was determined in a study of immune evolution from preneoplasia to lung adenocarcinoma. Study-wide findings and caveats: Normal lung had the highest top T cell clone frequencies. Normal lung had highest clonality; later lesions appeared denser, more diverse.

Patients had resection in Japan or China between 2014 and 2017. Each case's diagnosis was confirmed by two pathologists on H&E. Repertoires were generated with immunoSEQ multiplex PCR, while TCRdb's copy carries only in-frame clones and drops some. The sample lists around 6,200 clones, approximately 80% occurring once. Trimming cost V 0 bases and J 8 bases, with 13 bases left between them. The CDR3 has 14 residues. Germline V CDR1 and CDR2: SGHNT, YENEEA. To note about this clone: As yet, its antigen is unknown.

This receptor was identified in a donor aged 70 or older with lung adenocarcinoma. The V gene is TRBV11-3, the J gene TRBJ1-2; D possibly corresponds to TRBD1 (5 bases). Input material: FFPE adjacent normal lung tissue. The CDR3 DNA sequence: TGTGCCAGCAGCTTAGATCCAGACAGAATAGGCTACACCTTC. Encoded protein: CASSLDPDRIGYTF.